This paragraph reports one TCR beta chain. Some clones are missing from TCRdb's copy, which holds only in-frame ones; the method was immunoSEQ multiplex PCR. The repertoire includes about 130,000 clones, under 90% of them detected once, and roughly an eighth sits in the top ten. The source of the sample is a study of blood T cell repertoires in COVID-19. Germline V gives CDR1 SGHVS, CDR2 FQNEAQ. Trimming took off 1 base at V and 1 base at J, with 7 bases between the two ends. The CDR3 sequence is 14 residues long. The source material was peripheral blood. This rearrangement joins TRBV7-8 to TRBJ1-1; D might be TRBD1 (5 bases). The sequence was obtained from a woman aged 55-75 years with acute or convalescent COVID-19. The CDR3 nucleotides are TGTGCCAGCAGCTTAGTAGACAGGAACACTGAAGCTTTCTTT. It codes for CASSLVDRNTEAFF.